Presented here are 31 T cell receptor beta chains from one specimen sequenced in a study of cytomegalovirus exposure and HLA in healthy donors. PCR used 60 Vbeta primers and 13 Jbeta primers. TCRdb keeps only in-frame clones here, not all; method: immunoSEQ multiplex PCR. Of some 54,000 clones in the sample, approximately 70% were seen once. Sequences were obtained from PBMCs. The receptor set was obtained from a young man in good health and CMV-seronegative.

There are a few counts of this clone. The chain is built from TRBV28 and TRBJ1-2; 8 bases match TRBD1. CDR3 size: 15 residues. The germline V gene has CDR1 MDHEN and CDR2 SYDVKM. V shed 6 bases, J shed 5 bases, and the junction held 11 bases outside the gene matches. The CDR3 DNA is TGTGCCAGCAGCCCTGCATTGACAGGGGAATATGGCTACACCTTC. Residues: CASSPALTGEYGYTF.

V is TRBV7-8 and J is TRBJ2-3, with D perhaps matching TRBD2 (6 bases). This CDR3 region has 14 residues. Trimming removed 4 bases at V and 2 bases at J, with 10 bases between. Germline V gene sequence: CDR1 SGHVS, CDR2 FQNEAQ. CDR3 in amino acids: CASSWVADTDTQYF. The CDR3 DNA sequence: TGTGCCAGCAGCTGGGTAGCGGACACAGATACGCAGTATTTT.

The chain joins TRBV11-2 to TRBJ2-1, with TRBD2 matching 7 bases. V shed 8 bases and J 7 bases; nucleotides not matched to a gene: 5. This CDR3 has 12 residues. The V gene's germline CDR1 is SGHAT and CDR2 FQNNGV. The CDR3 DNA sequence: TGTGCCAGCTTGCGGGAGTGGAATGAGCAGTTCTTC. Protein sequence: CASLREWNEQFF.

The CDR3 DNA reads as TGCAGCGTTGATTCACAGCAGAACACCGGGGAGCTGTTTTTT. The encoded protein is CSVDSQQNTGELFF. The chain employs TRBV29-1 and TRBJ2-2; D remains ambiguous. V was shortened by 3 bases and J by 1 base, with 9 bases between the two germline ends. This CDR3 comprises 14 residues. The germline CDR1 and CDR2 sequences are SQVTM and ANQGSEA.

DNA for the CDR3: TGTGCCAGTGGACTAGGAGGCGCCGTGGATACGCAGTATTTT. It specifies CASGLGGAVDTQYF. The chain joins TRBV27 to TRBJ2-3; 7 bases match TRBD2. Trimming cost V 9 bases and J 6 bases; bases outside gene matches: 12. CDR1 and CDR2 from the germline V gene are MNHEY and SMNVEV (reference sequence). This CDR3 comprises 14 residues.

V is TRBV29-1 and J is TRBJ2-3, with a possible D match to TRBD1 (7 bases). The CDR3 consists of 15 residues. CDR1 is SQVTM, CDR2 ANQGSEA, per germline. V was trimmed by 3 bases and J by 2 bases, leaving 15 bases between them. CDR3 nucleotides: TGCAGCGTTGACTGGGGGGACAGCCCCACAGATACGCAGTATTTT. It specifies CSVDWGDSPTDTQYF.

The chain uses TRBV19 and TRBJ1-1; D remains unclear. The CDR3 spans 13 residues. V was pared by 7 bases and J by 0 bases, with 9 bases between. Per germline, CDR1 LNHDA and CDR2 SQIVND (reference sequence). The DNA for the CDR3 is TGTGCCAGTATCAGGAGGGTGAACACTGAAGCTTTCTTT. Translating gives CASIRRVNTEAFF.

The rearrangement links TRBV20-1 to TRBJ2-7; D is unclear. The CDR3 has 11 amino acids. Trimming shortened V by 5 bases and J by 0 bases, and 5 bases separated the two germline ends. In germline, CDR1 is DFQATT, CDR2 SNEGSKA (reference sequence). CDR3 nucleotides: TGCAGTGCTGGCCCCTCCTACGAGCAGTACTTC. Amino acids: CSAGPSYEQYF.

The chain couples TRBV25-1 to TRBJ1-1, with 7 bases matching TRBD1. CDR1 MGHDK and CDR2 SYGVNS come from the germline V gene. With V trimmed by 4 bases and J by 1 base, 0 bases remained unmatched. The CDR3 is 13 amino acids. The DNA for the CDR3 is TGTGCCAGCAGTGGACAGGGGAACACTGAAGCTTTCTTT. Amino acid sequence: CASSGQGNTEAFF.

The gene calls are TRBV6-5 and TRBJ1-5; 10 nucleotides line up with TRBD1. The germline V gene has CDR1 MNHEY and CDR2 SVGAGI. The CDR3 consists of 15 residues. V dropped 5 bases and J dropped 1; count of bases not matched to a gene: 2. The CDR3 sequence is CASSTDRGSNQPQHF. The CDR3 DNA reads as TGTGCCAGCAGTACGGACAGGGGGAGCAATCAGCCCCAGCATTTT.

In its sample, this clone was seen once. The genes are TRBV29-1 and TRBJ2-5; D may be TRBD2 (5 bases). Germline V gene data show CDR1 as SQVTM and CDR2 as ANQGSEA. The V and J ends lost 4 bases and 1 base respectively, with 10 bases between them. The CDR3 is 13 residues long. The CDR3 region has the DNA TGCAGCGTTGCCGGAGGAGTCCAAGAGACCCAGTACTTC. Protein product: CSVAGGVQETQYF.

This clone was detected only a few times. The CDR3 region has the DNA TGTGCCAGCAGCGGGGGACATCCTAACTATGGCTACACCTTC. The encoded protein is CASSGGHPNYGYTF. The chain couples TRBV9 to TRBJ1-2, with D tentatively TRBD1 (6 bases). V was trimmed by 3 bases and J by 0 bases, leaving 9 bases between them. Germline CDR1 SGDLS, CDR2 YYNGEE. The CDR3 spans 14 residues.

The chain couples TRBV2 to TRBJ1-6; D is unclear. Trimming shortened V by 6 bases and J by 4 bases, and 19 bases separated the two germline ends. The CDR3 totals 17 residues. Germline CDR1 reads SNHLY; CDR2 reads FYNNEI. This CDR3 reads CASRPGRTFSYNSPLHF. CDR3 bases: TGTGCCAGCAGACCCGGACGGACTTTTAGTTATAATTCACCCCTCCACTTT.

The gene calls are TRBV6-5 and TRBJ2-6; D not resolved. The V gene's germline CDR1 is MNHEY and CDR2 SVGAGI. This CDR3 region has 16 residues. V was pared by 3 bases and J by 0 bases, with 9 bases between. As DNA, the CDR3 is TGTGCCAGCAGTTATGGCACCAACTCTGGGGCCAACGTCCTGACTTTC. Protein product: CASSYGTNSGANVLTF.

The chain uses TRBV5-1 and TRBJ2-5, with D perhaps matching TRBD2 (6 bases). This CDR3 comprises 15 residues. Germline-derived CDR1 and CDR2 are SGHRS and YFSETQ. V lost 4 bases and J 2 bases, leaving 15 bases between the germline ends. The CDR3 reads CASSPGGASQETQYF. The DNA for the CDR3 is TGCGCCAGCAGCCCTGGAGGGGCCTCACAAGAGACCCAGTACTTC.

The CDR3 bases are TGTGCCAGTAGTATATTCAGGGACTATGGCTACACCTTC. Amino acids: CASSIFRDYGYTF. The chain has TRBV19 and TRBJ1-2; maybe TRBD1 (5 bases). The CDR3 loop spans 13 amino acids. V lost 2 bases, J lost 3 bases, and 7 bases lay in between. The germline gives CDR1 LNHDA, CDR2 SQIVND (reference sequence).

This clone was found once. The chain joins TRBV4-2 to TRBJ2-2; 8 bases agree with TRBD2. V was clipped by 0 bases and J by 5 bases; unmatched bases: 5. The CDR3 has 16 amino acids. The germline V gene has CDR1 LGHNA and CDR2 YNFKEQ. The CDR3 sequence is CASSQELAGSTGELFF. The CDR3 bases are TGTGCCAGCAGCCAAGAGCTAGCGGGTTCGACCGGGGAGCTGTTTTTT.

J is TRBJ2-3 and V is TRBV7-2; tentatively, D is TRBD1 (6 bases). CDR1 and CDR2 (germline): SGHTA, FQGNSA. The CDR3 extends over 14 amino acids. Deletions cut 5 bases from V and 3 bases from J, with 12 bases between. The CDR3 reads CASSPRGQTDTQYF. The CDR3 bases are TGTGCCAGCAGCCCCCGAGGACAGACAGATACGCAGTATTTT.

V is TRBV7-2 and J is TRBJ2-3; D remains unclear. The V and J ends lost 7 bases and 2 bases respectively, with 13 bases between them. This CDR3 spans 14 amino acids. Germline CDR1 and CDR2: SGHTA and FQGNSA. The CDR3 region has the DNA TGTGCCAGCACCGGCTCGTACTACACAGATACGCAGTATTTT. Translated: CASTGSYYTDTQYF.

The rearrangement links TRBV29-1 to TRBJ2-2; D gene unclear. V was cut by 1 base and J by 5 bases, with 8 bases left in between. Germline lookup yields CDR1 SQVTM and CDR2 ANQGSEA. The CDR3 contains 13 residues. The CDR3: CSVEGQKTGELFF. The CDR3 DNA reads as TGCAGCGTTGAAGGGCAGAAGACCGGGGAGCTGTTTTTT.

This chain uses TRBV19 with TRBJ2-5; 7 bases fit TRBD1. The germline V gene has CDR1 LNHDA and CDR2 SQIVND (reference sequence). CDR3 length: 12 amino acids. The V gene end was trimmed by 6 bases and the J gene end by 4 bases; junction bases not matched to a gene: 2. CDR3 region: CASSRQGETQYF. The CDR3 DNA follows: TGTGCCAGTAGCAGACAGGGAGAGACCCAGTACTTC.

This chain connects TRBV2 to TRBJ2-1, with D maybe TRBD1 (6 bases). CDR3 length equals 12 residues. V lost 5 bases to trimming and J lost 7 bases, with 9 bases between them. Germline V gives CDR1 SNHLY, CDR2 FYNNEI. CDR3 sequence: CASSRGWNEQFF. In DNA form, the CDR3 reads TGTGCCAGCAGTAGGGGGTGGAATGAGCAGTTCTTC. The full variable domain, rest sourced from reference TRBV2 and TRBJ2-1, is EPEVTQTPSHQVTQMGQEVILRCVPISNHLYFYWYRQILGQKVEFLVSFYNNEISEKSEIFDDQFSVERPDGSNFTLKIRSTKLEDSAMYFCASSRGWNEQFFGPGTRLTVL.

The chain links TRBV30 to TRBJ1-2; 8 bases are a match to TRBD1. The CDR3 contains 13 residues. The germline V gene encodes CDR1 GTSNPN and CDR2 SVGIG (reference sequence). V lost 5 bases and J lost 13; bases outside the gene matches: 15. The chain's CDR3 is CAWETGTGVLGTF. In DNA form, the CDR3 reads TGTGCCTGGGAGACCGGGACAGGCGTTTTGGGCACCTTC.

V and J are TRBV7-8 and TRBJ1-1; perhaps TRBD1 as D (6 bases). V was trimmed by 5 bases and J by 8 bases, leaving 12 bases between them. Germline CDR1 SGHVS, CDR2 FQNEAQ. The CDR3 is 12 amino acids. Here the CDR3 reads CASSGGATEAFF. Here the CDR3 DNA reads TGTGCCAGCAGCGGGGGGGCGACAGAAGCTTTCTTT.

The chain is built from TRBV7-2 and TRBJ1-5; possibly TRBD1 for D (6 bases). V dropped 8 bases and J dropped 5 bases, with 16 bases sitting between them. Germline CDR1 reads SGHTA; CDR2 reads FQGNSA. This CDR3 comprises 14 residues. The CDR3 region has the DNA TGTGCCAGCGGCCCTGGGGGCGCGGATCAGCCCCAGCATTTT. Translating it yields CASGPGGADQPQHF. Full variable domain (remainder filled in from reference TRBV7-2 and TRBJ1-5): GAGVSQSPSNKVTEKGKDVELRCDPISGHTALYWYRQSLGQGLEFLIYFQGNSAPDKSGLPSDRFSAERTGGSVSTLTIQRTQQEDSAVYLCASGPGGADQPQHFGDGTRLSIL.

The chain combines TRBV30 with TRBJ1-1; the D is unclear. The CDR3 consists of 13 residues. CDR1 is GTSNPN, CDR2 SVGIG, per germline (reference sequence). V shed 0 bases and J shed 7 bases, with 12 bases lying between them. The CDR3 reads CAWSVARAGEAFF. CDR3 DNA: TGTGCCTGGAGTGTAGCGAGGGCGGGTGAAGCTTTCTTT.

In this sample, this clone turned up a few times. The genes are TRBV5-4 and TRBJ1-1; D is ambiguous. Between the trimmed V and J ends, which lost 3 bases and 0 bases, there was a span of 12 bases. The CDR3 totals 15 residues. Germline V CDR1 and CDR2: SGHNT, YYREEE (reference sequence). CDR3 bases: TGTGCCAGCAGCTCTGGCCGTACAATGAACACTGAAGCTTTCTTT. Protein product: CASSSGRTMNTEAFF.

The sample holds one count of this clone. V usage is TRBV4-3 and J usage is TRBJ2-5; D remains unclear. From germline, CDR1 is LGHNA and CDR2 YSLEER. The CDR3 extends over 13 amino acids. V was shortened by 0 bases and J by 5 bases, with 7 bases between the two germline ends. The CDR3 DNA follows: TGCGCCAGCAGCCAAGAGGCGAGGGAGACCCAGTACTTC. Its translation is CASSQEARETQYF.

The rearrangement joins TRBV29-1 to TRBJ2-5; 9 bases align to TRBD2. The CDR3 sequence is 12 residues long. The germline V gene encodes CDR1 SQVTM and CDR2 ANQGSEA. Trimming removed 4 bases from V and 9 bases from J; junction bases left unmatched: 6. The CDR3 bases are TGCAGCGTTGCTAGCGGGGACTTGTCCCAGTACTTC. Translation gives CSVASGDLSQYF.

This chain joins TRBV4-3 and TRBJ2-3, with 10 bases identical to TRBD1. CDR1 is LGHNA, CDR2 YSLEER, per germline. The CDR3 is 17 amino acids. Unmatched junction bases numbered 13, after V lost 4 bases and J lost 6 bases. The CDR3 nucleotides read TGCGCCAGCAGCCTGAACCGGGACAGGGGTTTTACGGATACGCAGTATTTT. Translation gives CASSLNRDRGFTDTQYF.

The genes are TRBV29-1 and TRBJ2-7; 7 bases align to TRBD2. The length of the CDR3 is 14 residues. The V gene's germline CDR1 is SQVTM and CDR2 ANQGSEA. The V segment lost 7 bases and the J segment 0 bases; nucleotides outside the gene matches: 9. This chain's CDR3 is CSAGGGYASYEQYF. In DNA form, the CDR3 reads TGCAGCGCTGGGGGGGGTTATGCCTCCTACGAGCAGTACTTC.